The clone carrying this T cell receptor beta chain was counted between two and nine times. Antigen specificity is unknown. V was clipped by 6 bases and J by 8 bases, with 20 bases between them. Germline V gene data show CDR1 as DFQATT and CDR2 as SNEGSKA (reference sequence). The length of the CDR3 is 14 residues. This sample is part of a study of vaccination and CD4 T cells after COVID-19. Study-level background: Overlapping SARS-CoV-2, HCoV-NL63, HCoV-OC43 and HCoV-229E spike peptides were used to stimulate cells. The authors gave control cultures a CEFX pool, an HIV-1 Nef pool, or no peptide.

Specified treatment: roughly ten-day PBMC culture with coronavirus spike peptide pools or control peptides (ViraFEST assay). Via ViraFEST, peptide pools expanded antigen-specific T cells before TCR sequencing. The authors cultured two million PBMCs per well with 8 to 10 IU/ml IL-2 and about 9.9 ug/ml peptide pools. The Oncomine TCR Beta short-read assay sequenced DNA from cultured CD4+ T cells. TCRdb re-analysed the PCR reads in MiXCR, keeping a single row per CDR3 protein. Of approximately 16,000 distinct CDR3 sequences in the sample, roughly 50% are singletons; the top ten hold over 7.5%. This receptor was obtained from a human donor who had recovered from COVID-19. The sample comprised CD4+ T cells from blood, cultured in vitro. The chain uses TRBV20-1 and TRBJ2-1; D is perhaps TRBD2 (5 bases). The CDR3 protein is CSATWALSVDEQFF. CDR3 bases: TGCAGTGCCACCTGGGCCCTTAGCGTGGATGAGCAGTTCTTC.